The text below deals with one T cell receptor beta chain. Data came from immunoSEQ multiplex PCR; TCRdb stores just in-frame clones and leaves some out. The sample gives 71,000 or so clones, about 79% of which show up once; 28% is in the top ten. The CDR3 contains 15 residues. Germline V gene data show CDR1 as DFQATT and CDR2 as SNEGSKA (reference sequence). Trimming left V 3 bases short and J 2 bases short, with 15 bases between. The sample comes from a study of blood T cell repertoires in COVID-19. The specimen sequenced was peripheral blood. This chain uses TRBV20-1 with TRBJ2-3; the D gene is possibly TRBD1 (5 bases). The receptor was isolated from a man aged 65-85 years with acute or convalescent COVID-19. The DNA for the CDR3 is TGCAGTGCTAGTGACCCAAGGGGAATCACAGATACGCAGTATTTT. Amino acid sequence: CSASDPRGITDTQYF.